The TCR beta chain under discussion was sequenced for a study of T cell changes during pregnancy in multiple sclerosis. Trimming removed 1 base at V and 0 bases at J, with 9 bases between. The CDR3 extends over 14 amino acids. Per the germline V gene, CDR1 is SQVTM and CDR2 is ANQGSEA. Sequencing was performed with immunoSEQ multiplex PCR; in TCRdb, only in-frame clones are kept and a portion is missing. The top ten clones hold roughly 12% of a sample with about 38,000 clones, 91% of them seen once. The origin of this receptor is a female donor with multiple sclerosis, enrolled in a pregnancy study. The chain uses TRBV29-1 and TRBJ1-1; a weak D match, TRBD1 (5 bases). The material was CD8+ T cells from peripheral blood mononuclear cells, obtained after pregnancy. CDR3 DNA: TGCAGCGTTGAAGGCGGACATATGAACACTGAAGCTTTCTTT. This codes for CSVEGGHMNTEAFF.